The present TCR beta chain was sequenced within a study of blood T cell repertoires in COVID-19. Study information: PBMCs, B-cell-depleted T cells, or T cells were the source of the cDNA or gDNA that made up the material.

The protocol was immunoSEQ multiplex PCR, while the TCRdb copy is restricted to in-frame clones and leaves out a portion. The profile shows about 98,000 clones, 81% of them singletons. The CDR3 spans 16 residues. From germline, CDR1 is MDHEN and CDR2 SYDVKM. Trimming took off 1 base at V and 1 base at J, with 11 bases between the two ends. The source is a woman older than 75 with acute or convalescent COVID-19. What was sequenced was peripheral blood. The chain couples TRBV28 to TRBJ1-5; D is uncertain. The CDR3 DNA reads as TGTGCCAGCAGTTTATTTGCAGGAATGAGCAATCAGCCCCAGCATTTT. This codes for CASSLFAGMSNQPQHF.